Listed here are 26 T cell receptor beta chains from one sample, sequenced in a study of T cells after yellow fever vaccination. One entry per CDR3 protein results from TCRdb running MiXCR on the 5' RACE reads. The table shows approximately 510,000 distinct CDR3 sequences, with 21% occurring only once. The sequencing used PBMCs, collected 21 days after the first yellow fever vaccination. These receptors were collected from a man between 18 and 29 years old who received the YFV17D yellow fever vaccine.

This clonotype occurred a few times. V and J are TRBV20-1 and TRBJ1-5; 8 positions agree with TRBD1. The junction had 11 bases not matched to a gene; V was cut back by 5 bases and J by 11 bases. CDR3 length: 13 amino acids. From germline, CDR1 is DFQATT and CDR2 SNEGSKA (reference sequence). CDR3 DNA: TGCAGTGCTTCCCAGGGGGCCACCCGGTCCCAGCATTTT. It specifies CSASQGATRSQHF.

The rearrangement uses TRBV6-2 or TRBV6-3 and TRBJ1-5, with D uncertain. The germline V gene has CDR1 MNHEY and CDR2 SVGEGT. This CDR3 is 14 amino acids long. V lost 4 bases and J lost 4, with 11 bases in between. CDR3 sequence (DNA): TGTGCCAGCAGTTTCCGCCAGGAAAATCAGCCCCAGCATTTT. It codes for CASSFRQENQPQHF.

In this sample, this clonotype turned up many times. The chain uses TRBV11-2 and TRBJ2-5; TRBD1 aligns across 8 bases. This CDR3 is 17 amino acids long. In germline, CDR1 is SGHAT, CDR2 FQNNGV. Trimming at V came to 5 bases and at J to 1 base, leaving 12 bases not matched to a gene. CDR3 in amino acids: CASSIRPAGGFQETQYF. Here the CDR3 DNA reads TGTGCCAGCAGCATTAGGCCGGCAGGGGGCTTCCAAGAGACCCAGTACTTC.

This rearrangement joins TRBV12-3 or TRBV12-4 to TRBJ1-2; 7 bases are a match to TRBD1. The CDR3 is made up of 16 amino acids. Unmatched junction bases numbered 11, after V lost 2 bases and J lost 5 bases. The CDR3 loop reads CASSLSSGGGAYGYTF. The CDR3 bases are TGTGCCAGCAGTTTATCAAGCGGAGGGGGCGCTTATGGCTACACCTTC.

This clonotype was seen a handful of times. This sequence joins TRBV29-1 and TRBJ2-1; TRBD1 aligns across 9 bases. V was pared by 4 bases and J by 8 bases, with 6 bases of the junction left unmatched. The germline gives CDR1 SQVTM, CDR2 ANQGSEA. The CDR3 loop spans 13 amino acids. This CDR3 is CSVGTGDTHEQFF. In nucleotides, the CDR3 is TGCAGCGTTGGGACAGGGGACACCCATGAGCAGTTCTTC.

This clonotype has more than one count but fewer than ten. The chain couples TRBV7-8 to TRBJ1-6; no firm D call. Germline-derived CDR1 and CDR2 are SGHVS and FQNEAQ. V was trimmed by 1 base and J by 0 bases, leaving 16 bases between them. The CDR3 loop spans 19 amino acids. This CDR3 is CASSLVVRGLHSYNSPLHF. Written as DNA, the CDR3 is TGTGCCAGCAGCTTAGTGGTCAGAGGACTCCACTCCTATAATTCACCCCTCCACTTT.

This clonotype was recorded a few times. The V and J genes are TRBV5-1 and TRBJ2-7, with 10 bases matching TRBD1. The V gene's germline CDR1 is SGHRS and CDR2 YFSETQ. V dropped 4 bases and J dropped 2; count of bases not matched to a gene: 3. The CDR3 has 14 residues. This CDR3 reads CASSNGQGAYEQYF. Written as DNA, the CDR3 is TGCGCCAGCAGCAATGGACAGGGGGCCTACGAGCAGTACTTC.

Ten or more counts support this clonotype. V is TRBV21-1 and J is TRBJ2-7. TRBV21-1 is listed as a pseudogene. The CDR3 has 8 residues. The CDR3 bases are TGTGCCAGCAGCAAAGGGTACTTC. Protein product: CASSKGYF.

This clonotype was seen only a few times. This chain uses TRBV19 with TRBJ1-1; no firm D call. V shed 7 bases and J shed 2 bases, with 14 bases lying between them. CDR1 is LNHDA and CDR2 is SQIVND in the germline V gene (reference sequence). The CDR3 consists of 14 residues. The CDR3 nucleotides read TGTGCCAGTAACCCCCATGCCCCAAACACTGAAGCTTTCTTT. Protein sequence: CASNPHAPNTEAFF.

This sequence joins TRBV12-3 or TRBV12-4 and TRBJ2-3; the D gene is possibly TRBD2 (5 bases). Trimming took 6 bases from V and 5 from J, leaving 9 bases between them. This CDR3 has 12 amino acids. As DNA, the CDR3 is TGTGCCAGCAGACTAGGGAAAGATACGCAGTATTTT. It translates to CASRLGKDTQYF.

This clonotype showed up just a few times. The CDR3 DNA reads as TGCGCCAGCAGCAGGGGACAGGGGGGCCCAGATACGCAGTATTTT. Translating gives CASSRGQGGPDTQYF. The rearrangement uses TRBV5-1 and TRBJ2-3, with 11 bases fitting TRBD1. The CDR3 spans 15 residues. Germline CDR1 SGHRS, CDR2 YFSETQ. J gave up 4 bases and V 4 bases, and 5 bases lay outside the gene matches.

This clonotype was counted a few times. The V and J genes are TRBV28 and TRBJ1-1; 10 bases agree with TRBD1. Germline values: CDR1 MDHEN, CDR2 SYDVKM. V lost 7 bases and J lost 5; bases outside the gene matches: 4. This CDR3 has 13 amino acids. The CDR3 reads CASNRDRGTEAFF. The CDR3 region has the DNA TGTGCCAGCAACCGGGACAGGGGTACTGAAGCTTTCTTT.

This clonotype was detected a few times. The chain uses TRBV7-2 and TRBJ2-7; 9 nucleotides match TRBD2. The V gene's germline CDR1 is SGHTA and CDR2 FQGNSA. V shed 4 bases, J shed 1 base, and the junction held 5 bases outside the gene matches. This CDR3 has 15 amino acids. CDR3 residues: CASSWGRGGSYEQYF. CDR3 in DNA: TGTGCCAGCAGCTGGGGGCGGGGGGGTTCCTACGAGCAGTACTTC.

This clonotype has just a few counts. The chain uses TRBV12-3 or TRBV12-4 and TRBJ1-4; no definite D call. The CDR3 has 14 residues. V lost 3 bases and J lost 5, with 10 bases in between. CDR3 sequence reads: CASSFGQLNEKLFF. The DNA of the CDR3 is TGTGCCAGCAGTTTTGGGCAGTTAAATGAAAAACTGTTTTTT.

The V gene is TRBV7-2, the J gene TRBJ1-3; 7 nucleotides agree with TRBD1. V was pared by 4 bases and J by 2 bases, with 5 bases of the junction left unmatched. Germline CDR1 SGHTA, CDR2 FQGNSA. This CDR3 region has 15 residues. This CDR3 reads CASSSPGGTGNTIYF. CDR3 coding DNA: TGTGCCAGCAGCTCACCAGGGGGGACTGGAAACACCATATATTTT.

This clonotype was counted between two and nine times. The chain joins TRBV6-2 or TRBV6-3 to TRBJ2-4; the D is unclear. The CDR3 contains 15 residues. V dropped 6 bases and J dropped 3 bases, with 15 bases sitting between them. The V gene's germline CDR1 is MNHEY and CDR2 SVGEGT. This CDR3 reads CASSPFSGGKNIQYF. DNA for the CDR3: TGTGCCAGCAGCCCCTTTTCTGGCGGCAAAAACATTCAGTACTTC.

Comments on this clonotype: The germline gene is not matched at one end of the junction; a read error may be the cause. CDR3 amino acids: CASCQVVASGANTDTQYF. CDR3 DNA sequence: TGTGCCAGCTGCCAAGTGGTGGCTAGCGGGGCGAACACAGATACGCAGTATTTT. The V gene is TRBV4-2, the J gene TRBJ2-3; TRBD2 matches 9 bases. The CDR3 extends over 18 amino acids. Per germline, CDR1 LGHNA and CDR2 YNFKEQ.

The CDR3 coding sequence is TGTGCCACCGTACAGGGGGGCTCAGATACGCAGTATTTT. It specifies CATVQGGSDTQYF. V and J are TRBV15 and TRBJ2-3; 8 bases are a match to TRBD1. CDR1 is LNHNV, CDR2 YYDKDF, per germline (reference sequence). CDR3 length equals 13 residues. V lost 8 bases, J lost 4 bases, and 5 bases stayed unmatched.

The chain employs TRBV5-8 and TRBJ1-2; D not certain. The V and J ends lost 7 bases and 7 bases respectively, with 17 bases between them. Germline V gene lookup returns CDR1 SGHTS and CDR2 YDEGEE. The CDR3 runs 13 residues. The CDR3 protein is CASGSGPHCGYTF. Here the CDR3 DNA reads TGTGCCAGCGGCTCTGGGCCCCACTGTGGCTACACCTTC.

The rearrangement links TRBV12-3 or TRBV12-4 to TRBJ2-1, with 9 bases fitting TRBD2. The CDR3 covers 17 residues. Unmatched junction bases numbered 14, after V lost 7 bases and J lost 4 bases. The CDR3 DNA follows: TGTGCCAGCAACGTACCCTATGGCGGGGGGGCTTACAATGAGCAGTTCTTC. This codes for CASNVPYGGGAYNEQFF.

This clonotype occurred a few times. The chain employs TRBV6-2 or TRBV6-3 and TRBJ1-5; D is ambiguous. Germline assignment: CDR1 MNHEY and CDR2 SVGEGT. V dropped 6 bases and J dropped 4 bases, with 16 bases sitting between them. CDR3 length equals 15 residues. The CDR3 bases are TGTGCCAGCAGCGCCCGGGTCGGGAGTAATCAGCCCCAGCATTTT. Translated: CASSARVGSNQPQHF.

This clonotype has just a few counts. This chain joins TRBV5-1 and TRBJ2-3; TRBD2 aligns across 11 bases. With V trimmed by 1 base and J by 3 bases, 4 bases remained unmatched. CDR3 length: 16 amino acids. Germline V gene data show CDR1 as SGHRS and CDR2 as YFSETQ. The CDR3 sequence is CASSLWTSGSTDTQYF. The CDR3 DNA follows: TGCGCCAGCAGCTTGTGGACTAGCGGGTCAACAGATACGCAGTATTTT. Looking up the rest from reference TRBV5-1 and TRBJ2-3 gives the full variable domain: KAGVTQTPRYLIKTRGQQVTLSCSPISGHRSVSWYQQTPGQGLQFLFEYFSETQRNKGNFPGRFSGRQFSNSRSEMNVSTLELGDSALYLCASSLWTSGSTDTQYFGPGTRLTVL.

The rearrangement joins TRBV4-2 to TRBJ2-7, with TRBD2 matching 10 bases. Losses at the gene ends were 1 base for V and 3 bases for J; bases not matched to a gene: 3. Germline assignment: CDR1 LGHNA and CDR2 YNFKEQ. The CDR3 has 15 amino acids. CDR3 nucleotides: TGTGCCAGCAGCCAAGTTGGGACTAGCGTCTACGAGCAGTACTTC. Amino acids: CASSQVGTSVYEQYF.

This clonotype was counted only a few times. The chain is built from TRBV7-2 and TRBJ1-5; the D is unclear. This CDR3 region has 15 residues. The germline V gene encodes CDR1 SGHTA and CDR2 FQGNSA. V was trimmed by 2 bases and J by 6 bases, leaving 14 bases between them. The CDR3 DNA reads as TGTGCCAGCAGCTTACTCGCAGGTCTCGTTCAGCCCCAGCATTTT. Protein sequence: CASSLLAGLVQPQHF.

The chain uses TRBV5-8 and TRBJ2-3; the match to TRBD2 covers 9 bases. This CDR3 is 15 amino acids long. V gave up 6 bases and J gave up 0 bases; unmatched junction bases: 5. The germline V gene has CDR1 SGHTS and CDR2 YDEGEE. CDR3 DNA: TGTGCCAGCAACCCTAGCGGGATTAGCACAGATACGCAGTATTTT. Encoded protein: CASNPSGISTDTQYF. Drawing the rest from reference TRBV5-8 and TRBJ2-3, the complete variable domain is EAGVTQSPTHLIKTRGQQATLRCSPISGHTSVYWYQQALGLGLQFLLWYDEGEERNRGNFPPRFSGRQFPNYSSELNVNALELEDSALYLCASNPSGISTDTQYFGPGTRLTVL.

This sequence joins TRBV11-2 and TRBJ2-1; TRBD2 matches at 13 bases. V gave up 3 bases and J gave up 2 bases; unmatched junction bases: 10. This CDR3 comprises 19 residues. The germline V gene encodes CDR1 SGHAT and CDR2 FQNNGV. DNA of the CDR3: TGTGCCAGCAGCTTTTACCGACTAGCGGGGGGCCAGACCTACAATGAGCAGTTCTTC. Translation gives CASSFYRLAGGQTYNEQFF.